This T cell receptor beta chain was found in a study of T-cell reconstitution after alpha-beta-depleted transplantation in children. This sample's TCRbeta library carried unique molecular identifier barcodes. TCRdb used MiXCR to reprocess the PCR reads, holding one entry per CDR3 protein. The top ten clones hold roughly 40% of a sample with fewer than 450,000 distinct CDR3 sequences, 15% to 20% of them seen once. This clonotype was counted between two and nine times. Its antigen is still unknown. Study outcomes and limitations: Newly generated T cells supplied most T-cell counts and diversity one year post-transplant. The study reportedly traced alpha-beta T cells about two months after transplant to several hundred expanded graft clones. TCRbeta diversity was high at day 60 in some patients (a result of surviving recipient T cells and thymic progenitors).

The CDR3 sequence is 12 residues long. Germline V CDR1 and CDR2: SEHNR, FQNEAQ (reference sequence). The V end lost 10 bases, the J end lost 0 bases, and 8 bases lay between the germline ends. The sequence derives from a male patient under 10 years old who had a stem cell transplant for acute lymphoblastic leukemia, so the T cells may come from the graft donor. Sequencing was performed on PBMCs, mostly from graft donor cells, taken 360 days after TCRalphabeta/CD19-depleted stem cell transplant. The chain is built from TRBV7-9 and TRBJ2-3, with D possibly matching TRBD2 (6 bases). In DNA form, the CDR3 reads TGTGCCACCGCGGGAAGCACAGATACGCAGTATTTT. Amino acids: CATAGSTDTQYF.